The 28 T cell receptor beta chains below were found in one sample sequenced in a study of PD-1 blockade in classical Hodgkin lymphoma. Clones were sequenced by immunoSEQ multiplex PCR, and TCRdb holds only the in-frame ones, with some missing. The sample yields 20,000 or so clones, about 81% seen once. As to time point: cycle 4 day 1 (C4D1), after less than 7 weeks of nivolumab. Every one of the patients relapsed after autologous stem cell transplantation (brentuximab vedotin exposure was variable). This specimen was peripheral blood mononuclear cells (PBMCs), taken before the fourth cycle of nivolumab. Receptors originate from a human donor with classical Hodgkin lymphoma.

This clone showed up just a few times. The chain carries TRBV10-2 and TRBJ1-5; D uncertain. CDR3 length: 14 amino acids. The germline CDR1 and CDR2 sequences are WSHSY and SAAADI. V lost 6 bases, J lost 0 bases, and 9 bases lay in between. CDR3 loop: CASRRGISNQPQHF. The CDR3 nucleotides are TGCGCCAGCAGACGCGGGATTAGCAATCAGCCCCAGCATTTT.

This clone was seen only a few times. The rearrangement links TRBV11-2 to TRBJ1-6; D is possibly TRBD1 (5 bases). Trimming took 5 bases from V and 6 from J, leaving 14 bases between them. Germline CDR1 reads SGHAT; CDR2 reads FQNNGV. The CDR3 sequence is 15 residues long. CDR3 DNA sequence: TGTGCCAGCAGCGATCCTTACAGGATTAATTCACCCCTCCACTTT. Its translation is CASSDPYRINSPLHF.

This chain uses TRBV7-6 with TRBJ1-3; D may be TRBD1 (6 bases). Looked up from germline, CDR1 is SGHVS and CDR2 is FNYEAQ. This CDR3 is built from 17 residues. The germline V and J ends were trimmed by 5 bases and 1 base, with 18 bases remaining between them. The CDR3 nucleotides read TGTGCCAGCAGCCGACGGACAGCCAGTTCGTCTGGAAACACCATATATTTT. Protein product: CASSRRTASSSGNTIYF.

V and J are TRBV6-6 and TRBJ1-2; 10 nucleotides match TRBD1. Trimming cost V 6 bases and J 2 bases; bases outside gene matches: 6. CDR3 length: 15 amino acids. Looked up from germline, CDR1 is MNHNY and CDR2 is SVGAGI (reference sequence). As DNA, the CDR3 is TGTGCCAGCAGGGCGACAGGGGGCGGGAACTATGGCTACACCTTC. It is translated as CASRATGGGNYGYTF.

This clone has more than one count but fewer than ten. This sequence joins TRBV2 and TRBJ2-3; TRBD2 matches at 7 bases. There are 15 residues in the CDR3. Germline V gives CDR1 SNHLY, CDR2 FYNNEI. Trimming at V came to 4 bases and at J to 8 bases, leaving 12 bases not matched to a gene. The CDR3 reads CASSVEGNRGGTQYF. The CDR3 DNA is TGTGCCAGCAGTGTAGAAGGAAATCGCGGGGGTACGCAGTATTTT. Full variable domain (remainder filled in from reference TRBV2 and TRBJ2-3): EPEVTQTPSHQVTQMGQEVILRCVPISNHLYFYWYRQILGQKVEFLVSFYNNEISEKSEIFDDQFSVERPDGSNFTLKIRSTKLEDSAMYFCASSVEGNRGGTQYFGPGTRLTVL.

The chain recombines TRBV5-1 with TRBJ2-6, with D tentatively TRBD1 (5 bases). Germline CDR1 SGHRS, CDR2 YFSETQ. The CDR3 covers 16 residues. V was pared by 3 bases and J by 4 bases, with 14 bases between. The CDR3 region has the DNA TGCGCCAGCAGCTCTGGCAGGGTGGACGGGGCCAACGTCCTGACTTTC. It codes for CASSSGRVDGANVLTF.

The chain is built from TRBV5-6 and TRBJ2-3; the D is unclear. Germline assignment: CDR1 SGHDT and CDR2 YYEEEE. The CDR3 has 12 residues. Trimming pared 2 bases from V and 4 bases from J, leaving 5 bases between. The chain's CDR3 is CASSFFADTQYF. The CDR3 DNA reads TGTGCCAGCAGCTTCTTCGCAGATACGCAGTATTTT. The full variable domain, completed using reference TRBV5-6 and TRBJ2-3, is DAGVTQSPTHLIKTRGQQVTLRCSPKSGHDTVSWYQQALGQGPQFIFQYYEEEERQRGNFPDRFSGHQFPNYSSELNVNALLLGDSALYLCASSFFADTQYFGPGTRLTVL.

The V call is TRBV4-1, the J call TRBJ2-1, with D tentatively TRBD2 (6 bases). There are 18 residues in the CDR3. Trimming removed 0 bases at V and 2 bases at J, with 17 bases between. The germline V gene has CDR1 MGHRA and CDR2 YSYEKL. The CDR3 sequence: CASSQEVFWDSTYNEQFF. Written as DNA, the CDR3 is TGCGCCAGCAGCCAAGAAGTGTTTTGGGACTCGACCTACAATGAGCAGTTCTTC.

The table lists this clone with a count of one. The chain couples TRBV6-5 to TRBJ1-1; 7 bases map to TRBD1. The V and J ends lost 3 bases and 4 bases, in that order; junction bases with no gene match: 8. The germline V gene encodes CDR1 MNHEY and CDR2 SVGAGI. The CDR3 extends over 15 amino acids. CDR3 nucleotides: TGTGCCAGCAGTTATGCGGCAGGGGGTAGCACTGAAGCTTTCTTT. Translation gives CASSYAAGGSTEAFF.

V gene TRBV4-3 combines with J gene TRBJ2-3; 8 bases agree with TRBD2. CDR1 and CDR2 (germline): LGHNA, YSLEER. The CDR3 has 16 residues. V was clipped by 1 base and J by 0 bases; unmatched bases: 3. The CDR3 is CASSQAPSGSTDTQYF. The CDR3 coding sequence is TGCGCCAGCAGCCAAGCCCCTAGCGGGAGCACAGATACGCAGTATTTT.

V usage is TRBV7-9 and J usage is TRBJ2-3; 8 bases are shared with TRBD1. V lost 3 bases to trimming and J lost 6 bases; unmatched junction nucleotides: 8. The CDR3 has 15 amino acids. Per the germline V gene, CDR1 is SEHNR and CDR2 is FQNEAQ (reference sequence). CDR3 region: CASSLGPGGADTQYF. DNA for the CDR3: TGTGCCAGCAGCTTGGGGCCAGGGGGCGCGGATACGCAGTATTTT.

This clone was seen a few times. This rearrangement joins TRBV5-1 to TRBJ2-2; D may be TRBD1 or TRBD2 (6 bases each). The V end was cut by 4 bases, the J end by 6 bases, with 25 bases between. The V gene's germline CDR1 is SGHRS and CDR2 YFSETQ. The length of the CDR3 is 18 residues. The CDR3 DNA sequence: TGCGCCAGCAGCCTCCCTTTGACAGGAACGGGACTGGCCGGGGAGCTGTTTTTT. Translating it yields CASSLPLTGTGLAGELFF. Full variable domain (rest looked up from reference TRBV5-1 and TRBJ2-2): KAGVTQTPRYLIKTRGQQVTLSCSPISGHRSVSWYQQTPGQGLQFLFEYFSETQRNKGNFPGRFSGRQFSNSRSEMNVSTLELGDSALYLCASSLPLTGTGLAGELFFGEGSRLTVL.

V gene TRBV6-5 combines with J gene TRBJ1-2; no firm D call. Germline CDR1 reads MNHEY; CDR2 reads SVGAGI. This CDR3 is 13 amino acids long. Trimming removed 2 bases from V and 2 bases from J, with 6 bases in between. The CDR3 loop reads CASSYTENYGYTF. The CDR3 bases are TGTGCCAGCAGTTACACGGAAAACTATGGCTACACCTTC.

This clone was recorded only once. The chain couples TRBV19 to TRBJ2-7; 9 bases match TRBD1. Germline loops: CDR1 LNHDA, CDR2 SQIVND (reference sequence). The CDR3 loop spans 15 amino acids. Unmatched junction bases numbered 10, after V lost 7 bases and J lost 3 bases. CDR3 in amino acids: CASNPNADRGYEQYF. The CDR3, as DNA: TGTGCCAGTAACCCAAATGCGGACAGGGGCTACGAGCAGTACTTC.

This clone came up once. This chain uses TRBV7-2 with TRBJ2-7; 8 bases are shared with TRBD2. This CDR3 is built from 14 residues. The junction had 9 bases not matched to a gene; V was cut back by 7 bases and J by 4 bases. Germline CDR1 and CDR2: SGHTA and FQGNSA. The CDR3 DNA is TGTGCCAGCATGTATTCTAGCGGGCCGTACGAGCAGTACTTC. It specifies CASMYSSGPYEQYF.

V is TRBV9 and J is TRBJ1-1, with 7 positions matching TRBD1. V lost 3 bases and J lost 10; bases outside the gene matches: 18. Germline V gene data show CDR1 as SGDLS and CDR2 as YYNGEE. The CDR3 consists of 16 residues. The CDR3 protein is CASSAFDRAAALGAFF. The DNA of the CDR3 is TGTGCCAGCAGCGCCTTCGACAGGGCGGCCGCACTGGGAGCTTTCTTT.

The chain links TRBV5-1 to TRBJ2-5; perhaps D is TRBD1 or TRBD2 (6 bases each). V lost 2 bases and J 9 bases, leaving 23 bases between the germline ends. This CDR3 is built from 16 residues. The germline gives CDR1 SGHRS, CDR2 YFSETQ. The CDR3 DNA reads TGCGCCAGCAGCTTCTCGACAGGCCTGCGGGAAGGGGCCCAGTACTTC. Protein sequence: CASSFSTGLREGAQYF.

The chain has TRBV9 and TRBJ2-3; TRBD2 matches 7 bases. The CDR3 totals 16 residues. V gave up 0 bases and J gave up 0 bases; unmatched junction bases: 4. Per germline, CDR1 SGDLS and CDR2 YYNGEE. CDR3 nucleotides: TGTGCCAGCAGCGTAGGTGCGGGGGTTAGCACAGATACGCAGTATTTT. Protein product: CASSVGAGVSTDTQYF.

The CDR3 protein is CASSTQVSGNTIYF. In DNA, the CDR3 is TGTGCCAGCAGCACACAGGTCTCTGGAAACACCATATATTTT. The genes are TRBV7-9 and TRBJ1-3, with D perhaps TRBD1 (5 bases). Germline CDR1 is SEHNR and CDR2 is FQNEAQ (reference sequence). V was pared by 5 bases and J by 0 bases, with 8 bases between. This CDR3 has 14 residues.

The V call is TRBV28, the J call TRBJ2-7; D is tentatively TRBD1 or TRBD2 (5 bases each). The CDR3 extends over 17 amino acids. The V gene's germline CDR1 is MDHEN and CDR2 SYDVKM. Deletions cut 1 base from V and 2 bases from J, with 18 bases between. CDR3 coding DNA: TGTGCCAGCAGTTTATTCAGTTTGGGGGACGGGACCTACGAGCAGTACTTC. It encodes CASSLFSLGDGTYEQYF.

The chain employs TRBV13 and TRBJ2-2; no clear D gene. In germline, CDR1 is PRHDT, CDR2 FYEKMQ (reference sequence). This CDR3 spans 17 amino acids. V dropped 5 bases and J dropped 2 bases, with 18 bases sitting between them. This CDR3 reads CASSRETSSFNTGELFF. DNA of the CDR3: TGTGCCAGCAGCCGAGAGACCAGTTCTTTTAACACCGGGGAGCTGTTTTTT.

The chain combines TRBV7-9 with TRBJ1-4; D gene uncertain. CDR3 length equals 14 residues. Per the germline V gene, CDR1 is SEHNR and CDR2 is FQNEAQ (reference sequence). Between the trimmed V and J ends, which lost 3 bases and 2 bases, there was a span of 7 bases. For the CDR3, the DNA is TGTGCCAGCAGCTTGGGCAGGACTAATGAAAAACTGTTTTTT. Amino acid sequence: CASSLGRTNEKLFF.

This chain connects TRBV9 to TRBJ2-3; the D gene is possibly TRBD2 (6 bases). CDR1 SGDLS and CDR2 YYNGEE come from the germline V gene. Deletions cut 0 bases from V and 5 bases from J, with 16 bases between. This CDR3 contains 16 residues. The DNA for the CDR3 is TGTGCCAGCAGCGTAGGTTCCGGGAGTGCTGGAGATACGCAGTATTTT. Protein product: CASSVGSGSAGDTQYF. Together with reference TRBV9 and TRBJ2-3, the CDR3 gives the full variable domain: DSGVTQTPKHLITATGQRVTLRCSPRSGDLSVYWYQQSLDQGLQFLIQYYNGEERAKGNILERFSAQQFPDLHSELNLSSLELGDSALYFCASSVGSGSAGDTQYFGPGTRLTVL.

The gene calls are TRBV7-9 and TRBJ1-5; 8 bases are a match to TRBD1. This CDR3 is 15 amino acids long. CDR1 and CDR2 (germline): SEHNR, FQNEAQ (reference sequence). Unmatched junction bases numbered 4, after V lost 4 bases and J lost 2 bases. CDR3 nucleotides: TGTGCCAGCAGCTCTCCGGGACAGGGCAATCAGCCCCAGCATTTT. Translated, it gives CASSSPGQGNQPQHF.

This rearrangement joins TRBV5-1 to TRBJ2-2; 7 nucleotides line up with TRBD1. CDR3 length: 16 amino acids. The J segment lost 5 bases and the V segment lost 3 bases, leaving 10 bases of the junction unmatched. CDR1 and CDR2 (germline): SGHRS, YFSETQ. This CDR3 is CASSYLGQVTTGELFF. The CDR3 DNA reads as TGCGCCAGCAGCTACCTCGGACAGGTGACTACCGGGGAGCTGTTTTTT.

The CDR3 sequence is CASSPKQGAMGTEAFF. CDR3 DNA sequence: TGTGCCAGCAGCCCTAAACAGGGGGCAATGGGCACTGAAGCTTTCTTT. J is TRBJ1-1 and V is TRBV11-3; the match to TRBD1 covers 9 bases. With 5 bases clipped from V and 4 bases from J, the junction kept 11 bases outside the gene matches. Germline-derived CDR1 and CDR2 are SGHNT and YENEEA. This CDR3 contains 16 residues.

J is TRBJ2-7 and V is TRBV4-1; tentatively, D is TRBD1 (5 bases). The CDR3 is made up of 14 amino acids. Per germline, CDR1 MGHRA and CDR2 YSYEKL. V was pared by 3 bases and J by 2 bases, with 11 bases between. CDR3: CASSQPGAPYEQYF. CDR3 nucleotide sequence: TGCGCCAGCAGCCAGCCTGGGGCCCCCTACGAGCAGTACTTC.

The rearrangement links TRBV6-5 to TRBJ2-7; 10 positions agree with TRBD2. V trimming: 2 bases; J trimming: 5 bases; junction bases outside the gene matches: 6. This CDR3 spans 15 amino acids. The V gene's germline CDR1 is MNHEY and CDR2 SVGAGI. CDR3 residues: CASSYNKGLANEQYF. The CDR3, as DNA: TGTGCCAGCAGTTACAATAAGGGACTAGCGAACGAGCAGTACTTC.